The clone carrying this T cell receptor (beta chain) was found a few times. Measured with immunoSEQ multiplex PCR; TCRdb has only the in-frame clones, and not every one. The table includes 85,000 to 95,000 clones, almost 85% detected once. This sample was included in a study of control samples from healthy donors and cancer patients. Germline-derived CDR1 and CDR2 are MNHEY and SVGEGT. The CDR3 is 14 amino acids. Trimming removed 5 bases from V and 4 bases from J, with 15 bases in between. V gene TRBV6-2 or TRBV6-3 combines with J gene TRBJ2-7; TRBD1 or TRBD2 may be the D gene (6 bases each). Sequencing was carried out using blood. The receptor was derived from a woman aged 55-69 years in good health. The CDR3 reads CASSLGGGPYEQYF. CDR3 DNA sequence: TGTGCCAGCAGTCTCGGAGGGGGGCCGTACGAGCAGTACTTC.